This is a list of T cell receptor beta chains from one sample in a study of regulatory T cells in long-lasting Graves disease. One entry per CDR3 protein, called by TCRdb with MiXCR from the multiplex PCR reads. The repertoire has hundreds of thousands of distinct CDR3 sequences, roughly 13% of them found once; the top ten carry 8% to 10%. The sample was also reused in another study, on T cells in Graves' hyperthyroidism and ophthalmopathy.

The starting material was peripheral blood mononuclear cells (PBMCs), obtained at new diagnosis, from a patient treated with antithyroid drugs. The receptors come from a man in his thirties or forties with Graves disease. The CDR3 runs from the conserved cysteine through the conserved F or W. D genes are given only for firm matches. For some rows the clone size is stated as once, few or many, or as a class when expanded; others skip it.

j_call,clone_size,v_call,d_call,cdr3_nt,cdr3_aa
TRBJ2-5,many,TRBV20-1,.,TGCAGTGCTAGTCTCAACAGGGGAGGGGAGACCCAGTACTTC,CSASLNRGGETQYF
TRBJ1-1,many,TRBV13,.,TGTGCCAGCAGCTTAGCCCGGACACCCGGAGGTAACACTGAAGCTTTCTTT,CASSLARTPGGNTEAFF
TRBJ1-1,many,TRBV10-3,.,TGTGCCATCAGGGCGAACACTGAAGCTTTCTTT,CAIRANTEAFF
TRBJ2-3,.,TRBV27,TRBD2,TGTGCCAGCAGTTCGGAGCTAGCGGGAGCAGATATGCAGTATTTT,CASSSELAGADMQYF
TRBJ2-4,few,TRBV29-1,TRBD1,TGCAGCGTTACCCGACAGGGGGGGGACATTCAGTACTTC,CSVTRQGGDIQYF
TRBJ2-2,many,TRBV24-1,.,TGTGCCACCAGTGATTTCCGGGGGTTTAACGGGGAGCTGTTTTTT,CATSDFRGFNGELFF
TRBJ1-2,many,TRBV5-1,TRBD1,TGCGCCAGCAGCCCGTTCCGGGACAGACGTTATGGCTACACCTTC,CASSPFRDRRYGYTF
TRBJ2-7,.,TRBV6-2/TRBV6-3,TRBD2,TGTGCCAGCCTGGAGCGGGACGGCTACGAGCAGTACTTC,CASLERDGYEQYF
TRBJ1-2,many,TRBV7-9,.,TGTGCCAGCAGCTTAGCCGGTACACAGCATGGCTACACCTTC,CASSLAGTQHGYTF
TRBJ2-3,many,TRBV12-5,TRBD1,TGTGCTAGTGGTTTTCTCCTCCCGACAGGGTTTGGTACGACAGATACGCAGTATTTT,CASGFLLPTGFGTTDTQYF
TRBJ2-1,few,TRBV4-1,TRBD2,TGCGCCAGCAGCTCAAGACAGCGGGAATACAATGAGCAGTTCTTC,CASSSRQREYNEQFF
TRBJ2-5,.,TRBV5-1,.,TGCGCCAGCAGCTTGAGGAGGACAGTAGCCCCGTACCAAGAGACCCAGTACTTC,CASSLRRTVAPYQETQYF
TRBJ1-5,.,TRBV29-1,.,TGCAATCTTACAGGTTCTCACCAGCCCCAGCATTTT,CNLTGSHQPQHF
TRBJ2-3,many,TRBV6-4,TRBD1,TGTGCCAGCAGTGACTCGACAGGGACAGATACGCAGTATTTT,CASSDSTGTDTQYF
TRBJ2-1,.,TRBV7-2,.,TGTGCCAGCAGCCCGGACTACGAGCAGTTCTTC,CASSPDYEQFF
TRBJ2-5,many,TRBV11-2,.,TGTGCCAGCAGCTTATTTGCCAGGGCGTGGGAGACCCAGTACTTC,CASSLFARAWETQYF
TRBJ2-1,.,TRBV7-9,.,TGTGCCAGCACCCCCAGCCAGCGGGACAAGCAGTTCTTC,CASTPSQRDKQFF
TRBJ2-2,many,TRBV20-1,.,TGCAGTGCTATCTTGACCGGGGAGCTGTTTTTT,CSAILTGELFF
TRBJ1-2,many,TRBV28,.,TGTGCCAGCACCACAAGGCCAACTAACTATGGCTACACCTTC,CASTTRPTNYGYTF
TRBJ2-1,many,TRBV12-3/TRBV12-4,TRBD2,TGTGCCAGCATTATTAGCGGGAGGGCCCCGGGAGAGCAGTTCTTC,CASIISGRAPGEQFF
TRBJ2-5,many,TRBV24-1,TRBD2,TGTGCCACCAGTGACCCTCGGGGGACTAGCGGCTCAAAAGAGACCCAGTACTTC,CATSDPRGTSGSKETQYF
TRBJ1-1,.,TRBV5-1,TRBD1,TGCGCCAGCAGCGTTGGGAGGGGGCTTGAGACTGAAGCTTTCTTT,CASSVGRGLETEAFF
TRBJ2-7,many,TRBV12-3/TRBV12-4,.,TGTGCCAGCAGTTTAAGGGGGGGCGCTCGGGACGAGCAGTACTTC,CASSLRGGARDEQYF
TRBJ2-3,.,TRBV13,TRBD2,TGTGCCAGCAGCATAGGACTAGCGGGAGACGAAGATACGCAGTATTTT,CASSIGLAGDEDTQYF
TRBJ1-4,many,TRBV2,.,TGTGCCAGCCGAGGGGAGGTCGCAACTAATGAAAAACTGTTTTTT,CASRGEVATNEKLFF
TRBJ1-2,many,TRBV19,.,TGTGCCAGTAGTATTCCAGGGAGAGTGTCTGGCTACACCTTC,CASSIPGRVSGYTF
TRBJ2-7,few,TRBV24-1,TRBD1,TGTGCCACCAGGACGGACAGGGAATACGAGCAGTACTTC,CATRTDREYEQYF
TRBJ1-2,.,TRBV5-6,.,TGTGCCAGCAGCTTGGCTCCAGGCTATGGCTACACCTTC,CASSLAPGYGYTF
TRBJ2-1,few,TRBV15,.,TGTGCCACCAGCAGAGTAGGTATAGATTACAATGAGCAGTTCTTC,CATSRVGIDYNEQFF
TRBJ2-5,many,TRBV5-1,.,TGCGCCAGCAGCTTGGGAGGACAGAAAGAGACCCAGTACTTC,CASSLGGQKETQYF
TRBJ2-3,few,TRBV19,TRBD2,TGTGCCAGTAGTATCGGCGGACTAGCGGGAGCGACAGATACGCAGTATTTT,CASSIGGLAGATDTQYF
TRBJ2-1,many,TRBV6-2/TRBV6-3,.,TGTGCCAGCAGTTACAGTGCGGCTTGGCGCATGTACAATGAGCAGTTCTTC,CASSYSAAWRMYNEQFF
TRBJ2-1,many,TRBV2,TRBD2,TGTGCCAGCCGCTCTGGGGCTAGCGGGTCGGCTGAGCAGTTCTTC,CASRSGASGSAEQFF
TRBJ2-2,many,TRBV2,TRBD1,TGTGCCAACGTGGTGACAGGGGGCCGGACCGGGGAGCTGTTTTTT,CANVVTGGRTGELFF
TRBJ2-7,few,TRBV18,.,TGTGCCAGCTCAGCACCCGCCGGGACACGGGTAGCCTACGAGCAGTACTTC,CASSAPAGTRVAYEQYF
TRBJ2-5,few,TRBV7-9,TRBD2,TGTGCCAGCAGCTTCGGGGGGGCCGTAGGGGAGACCCAGTACTTC,CASSFGGAVGETQYF
TRBJ2-7,many,TRBV27,.,TGTGCCAGCAGACGGGACCAGACGTACGAGCAGTACTTC,CASRRDQTYEQYF
TRBJ2-7,few,TRBV19,TRBD2,TGTGCCAGTAGTATCCCCGGACTAGCGGGAGGGTTGGAGCAGTACTTC,CASSIPGLAGGLEQYF
TRBJ1-4,.,TRBV9,.,TGTGCCAGCAGCGTAGGGCGCCGTTTTTCAGGGTCAACTAATGAAAAACTGTTTTTT,CASSVGRRFSGSTNEKLFF
TRBJ2-7,many,TRBV12-3/TRBV12-4,.,TGTGCCAGCGCTCAGGTCTCCTACGAGCAGTACTTC,CASAQVSYEQYF
TRBJ2-7,.,TRBV12-3/TRBV12-4,.,TGTGCCAGCAGTTTCTCGGCTCTATACGAGCAGTACTTC,CASSFSALYEQYF
TRBJ2-3,many,TRBV19,.,TGTGCCAGTAGTATTGCGGAGGGAGCGACAGATACGCAGTATTTT,CASSIAEGATDTQYF
TRBJ2-7,many,TRBV30,TRBD2,TGTGCCTGGAGTTCTGGGGGGGAGGCAGACGAGCAGTACTTC,CAWSSGGEADEQYF
TRBJ2-7,.,TRBV14,TRBD1,TGTGCCAGCAAAGGGACAGGGCCTTCCTACGAGCAGTACTTC,CASKGTGPSYEQYF
TRBJ1-6,.,TRBV5-4,.,TGTGCCAGCAGAACAGGGAGCTCCTATAATTCACCCCTCCACTTT,CASRTGSSYNSPLHF
TRBJ2-2,many,TRBV29-1,TRBD1,TGCAGCGTACCCGGACAGGTTAACACCGGGGAGCTGTTTTTT,CSVPGQVNTGELFF
TRBJ2-1,few,TRBV10-3,TRBD2,TGTGCCATCAGTTTTAGCGGGAGCCCCAATGAGCAGTTCTTC,CAISFSGSPNEQFF
TRBJ1-6,few,TRBV2,.,TGTGCCAGCAGCTCGCAGGGTCTGGATAATTCACCCCTCCACTTT,CASSSQGLDNSPLHF
TRBJ2-6,few,TRBV7-2,.,TGTGCCAGCAGAGGACGAGGGGGTTCTGGGGCCAACGTCCTGACTTTC,CASRGRGGSGANVLTF
TRBJ2-7,many,TRBV27,.,TGTGCCAGCAGTTCGACTAGACTGGGCTACGAGCAGTACTTC,CASSSTRLGYEQYF
TRBJ1-2,many,TRBV9,.,TGTGCCAGCAGCGTAGTGGGAGCAGACTACACCTTC,CASSVVGADYTF
TRBJ2-1,.,TRBV9,TRBD2,TGTGCCAGCAGCGTGACTAGCGACAATGAGCAGTTCTTC,CASSVTSDNEQFF
TRBJ1-1,many,TRBV5-1,.,TGCGCCAGTAGGGACACCTCCACTGAAGCTTTCTTT,CASRDTSTEAFF
TRBJ2-1,many,TRBV24-1,TRBD2,TGTGCCACCAGTGGGCCATCGACCGGGACTAGCGGGACTGATGAGCAGTTCTTC,CATSGPSTGTSGTDEQFF
TRBJ2-5,many,TRBV10-3,TRBD2,TGTGCCATCAGCTCCGGGACTAGCGGGAGGGGGGCGGAGACCCAGTACTTC,CAISSGTSGRGAETQYF
TRBJ2-1,many,TRBV9,.,TGTGCCAGCAGCTCACAAGTGGCGGGACATTCCTACAATGAGCAGTTCTTC,CASSSQVAGHSYNEQFF
TRBJ2-1,many,TRBV5-1,.,TGCGCCAGCAGCTTACCAGCTTCCAGCAATGAGCAGTTCTTC,CASSLPASSNEQFF
TRBJ2-2,few,TRBV6-1,.,TGTGCCACCCGCGGGTTAGGGCGGGAGCTGTTTTTT,CATRGLGRELFF
TRBJ1-2,many,TRBV6-5,.,TGTGCCAGCAGTTGGGCAGGGAACTACTATGGCTACACCTTC,CASSWAGNYYGYTF
TRBJ1-6,.,TRBV6-1,TRBD1,TGTGCCAGCATCCAGGGGGGGGCTTCGAATAATTCACCCCTCCACTTT,CASIQGGASNNSPLHF